This T cell receptor (beta chain) was captured by sequencing in a study of T cells in Graves' hyperthyroidism and ophthalmopathy. Over 18 months, lack of ophthalmopathy progression marked Graves' hyperthyroidism as stable. Diagnoses were made from clinical symptoms, serum measures (thyroxine and TRAb), thyroid ultrasound and orbital computed tomography. Looked up from germline, CDR1 is SGHRS and CDR2 is YFSETQ. Deletions cut 2 bases from V and 7 bases from J, with 12 bases between. The CDR3 contains 13 residues. This clonotype came up many times. Amplified regions were TCR beta CDR3 sequences from RNA transcripts. First-round RT-PCR targeting the TCR CDR3 was performed with the HTBI primer set. TCRdb re-called the multiplex PCR reads with MiXCR, one entry per CDR3 protein. The sample includes under 400,000 distinct CDR3 sequences, roughly a fifth of them seen just once.

The genes are TRBV5-1 and TRBJ1-2, with a possible D match to TRBD1 (5 bases). The origin of this receptor is a woman aged 45 to 65 with Graves' hyperthyroidism. The sample consisted of blood. CDR3 loop: CASSFGSGSGYTF. The CDR3 nucleotides are TGCGCCAGCAGCTTCGGTTCAGGGAGTGGCTACACCTTC.